The present TCR beta chain was sequenced within a study of OX40 agonist ivuxolimab in advanced cancers. Describing the broader study: Ivuxolimab was a fully human IgG2 agonistic monoclonal antibody targeting the costimulatory receptor OX40 (CD134). Intravenous ivuxolimab was administered to patients every 2 weeks at six dose levels: 0.01, 0.1, 0.3, 1.5, 3 and 10 mg/kg. Of the approximately 50 dose-escalation patients, hepatocellular carcinoma was present in 19, melanoma in approximately 15, renal cell carcinoma in 9 and head and neck cancer in 9. The dose-escalation cohort was 82.7% male with a mean age of about 60 years, ranging from roughly 23 to 79. Prior anti-PD-1, anti-PD-L1 or anti-CTLA-4 therapy was permitted, and approximately 40% of dose-escalation patients had received checkpoint inhibitors. Partial responses occurred in three dose-escalation patients: two with cutaneous melanoma and one with hepatocellular carcinoma. Peripheral TCRbeta sequencing was intended to test whether TCR sequence diversity was altered and clonal T-cell expansion was caused by ivuxolimab. The paper reports the monotherapy dose-escalation portion (N of about 47 patients) of the phase I ivuxolimab trial. Results and caveats for the whole study, not just this receptor: The antigen specificity of the clonally expanded peripheral T cells was not determined. After ivuxolimab, expanded clones were on average more numerous among CD8+ T cells than among CD4+ T cells. Low levels of normalized T-cell clonal expansion were also seen in some nonresponding patients. At doses from 0.1 to 3.0 mg/kg, clonal expansion was seen in both CD4+ and CD8+ blood T cells between baseline and week 6. In partial responders in the 0.1-3.0 mg/kg groups, normalized peripheral clonal expansion was found to be among the lowest, especially among CD8+ T cells.

Taken from cysteine to phenylalanine, the CDR3 has 14 residues. This entry keeps only the CDR3 DNA: 42 bases, framed from base 1. According to the germline V gene (reference sequence), CDR1 reads SGHAT and CDR2 reads FQDESV. Ends trimmed: V by 6 bases, J by 1 base; bases unmatched to a gene: 4. Patients with autoimmune disease history or receiving systemic immunosuppression were excluded from the trial. Peripheral blood for TCR sequencing was drawn from every dose cohort at baseline, at cycle 4 day 1 and at cycle 7 day 1. Samples came from an open-label, multicenter, first-in-human phase I dose-escalation trial of ivuxolimab. The trial enrolled adults with locally advanced or metastatic head and neck squamous cell, hepatocellular, melanoma or renal cell carcinoma. CD4+ and CD8+ T cells were sorted separately from peripheral blood before TCR sequencing. For this clone: Its antigen specificity is not known. Per-base qualities were not stored, and no clone one base away is much larger.

Genomic DNA was isolated from the sorted cells so that the TCRbeta CDR3 region could be sequenced. The immunoSEQ Assay was used for sequencing of TCRbeta CDR3 regions. TCRdb limited this immuneACCESS table to in-frame rearrangements with V and J called. A share of clones is missing; checked studies link under half to unresolved V genes, and the rest is unexplained. A total of around 35,000 clones appear in this sample, approximately 86% of them only once. The biggest ten clones account for 2.4% of the sample. Sequenced here: CD4+ or CD8+ T cells sorted from blood, sampled in a trial of the OX40 agonist ivuxolimab. This chain is built from TRBV11-1 and TRBJ2-5, with TRBD2 identical over 8 junction bases. The TCR originated in an adult with an advanced solid tumor such as melanoma, head and neck, liver or kidney cancer. DNA sequence: TGTGCCAGCAGGTCGGGGGGGGGCCAAGAGACCCAGTACTTC. This is translated as CASRSGGGQETQYF.